This TCR beta chain stems from a study of blood T cell repertoires in COVID-19. In the study overall: Sites across the United States, Italy and Spain contributed samples from acute and convalescent COVID-19. The cDNA or gDNA used as material had been derived from T cells, B-cell-depleted T cells, or PBMCs.

The germline V gene encodes CDR1 LGHDT and CDR2 YNNKEL (reference sequence). The CDR3 length is 14 residues. V was trimmed by 4 bases and J by 0 bases, leaving 10 bases between them. In the source study's methods: Nucleated cell counts were estimated from reference gene primer amplification. Profiling relied on immunoSEQ multiplex PCR, and the TCRdb table lists in-frame clones only, not all of them. The V and J calls and clone size were taken over from that table, and D and trimming were inferred from the DNA. The table includes about 120,000 clones, around 85% detected once. Sample: peripheral blood. The sequence was collected from a man aged 50-60 years with acute or convalescent COVID-19. V usage is TRBV3-1 (or the pseudogene TRBV3-2) and J usage is TRBJ2-7, with D hard to call. Here the CDR3 DNA reads TGTGCCAGCAGCCGCGACACCAGCTCCTACGAGCAGTACTTC. Translating it yields CASSRDTSSYEQYF.